This T cell receptor beta chain came from a study of patients and donors after allogeneic stem cell transplantation. TCRdb fed the RT-PCR reads into MiXCR, producing one record per CDR3 protein. The sample includes a few hundred thousand distinct CDR3 sequences, around two fifths seen only once; the top ten take approximately 10%. The sample taken for sequencing was blood, either unsorted or a sorted T cell fraction (not recorded which). The receptor was isolated from a human donor who was either an allogeneic HSCT recipient or a stem cell or donor lymphocyte infusion donor (not recorded which). It is not recorded whose cells these are; they may come from a transplant donor.

CDR3 coding DNA: TGCAGCGTTGAAGAGGAGGGGAACGAGCAGTACTTC. Its translation is CSVEEEGNEQYF. The chain links TRBV29-1 to TRBJ2-7; D is perhaps TRBD2 (6 bases). Germline lookup yields CDR1 SQVTM and CDR2 ANQGSEA. The CDR3 totals 12 residues. V dropped 0 bases and J dropped 5 bases, with 8 bases sitting between them.